This TCR beta chain was sequenced for a study of T cells in Graves' hyperthyroidism and ophthalmopathy. Study conclusions and caveats: Ophthalmopathy and stable hyperthyroidism were separated by a 13 V-J model. Blood also showed most of the thyroid clonotypes that were expanded above 0.001.

Per germline, CDR1 SNHLY and CDR2 FYNNEI. CDR3 length: 15 amino acids. Trimming cost V 3 bases and J 5 bases, with 14 bases left between them. As to this clonotype: The target antigen is unknown.

TCR beta CDR3 regions were amplified from RNA transcripts. RT-PCR in the first round (using the HTBI primer set) targeted the TCR CDR3. Via MiXCR, TCRdb re-called the multiplex PCR reads, giving one row per CDR3 protein. The table records a few hundred thousand distinct CDR3 sequences, 35% to 55% of them present only once. The study defined stable Graves' hyperthyroidism as no ophthalmopathy progression within 18 months. Any patient presenting with uncontrolled infection, other autoimmune disease, pregnancy or lactation was left out. The TCR was taken from a woman under 30 with Graves' hyperthyroidism. The material sequenced was peripheral blood or thyroid tissue (not recorded which). The rearrangement joins TRBV2 to TRBJ1-5; a weak D match, TRBD1 (6 bases). The chain's CDR3 is CASSDSGRGDQPQHF. In nucleotides, the CDR3 is TGTGCCAGCAGTGATTCGGGCAGGGGAGATCAGCCCCAGCATTTT.